This T cell receptor (beta chain) originates from a study of blood T cell repertoires in COVID-19. Turning to the study itself: Acute and convalescent COVID-19 specimens originated in the United States, Italy and Spain.

Profiled with immunoSEQ multiplex PCR; TCRdb holds only in-frame clones, not every one. The table has roughly 130,000 clones, about 80% seen once. This CDR3 comprises 16 residues. Germline V gene data show CDR1 as SGHTA and CDR2 as FQGNSA. V was trimmed by 2 bases and J by 0 bases, leaving 14 bases between them. Sequencing used peripheral blood. This receptor was obtained from a woman in her fifties or sixties with acute or convalescent COVID-19. This chain connects TRBV7-2 to TRBJ2-7, with D perhaps matching TRBD2 (6 bases). The CDR3 nucleotides are TGTGCCAGCAGCTTAATTAGTCGGGGGTTCTCCTACGAGCAGTACTTC. This codes for CASSLISRGFSYEQYF.